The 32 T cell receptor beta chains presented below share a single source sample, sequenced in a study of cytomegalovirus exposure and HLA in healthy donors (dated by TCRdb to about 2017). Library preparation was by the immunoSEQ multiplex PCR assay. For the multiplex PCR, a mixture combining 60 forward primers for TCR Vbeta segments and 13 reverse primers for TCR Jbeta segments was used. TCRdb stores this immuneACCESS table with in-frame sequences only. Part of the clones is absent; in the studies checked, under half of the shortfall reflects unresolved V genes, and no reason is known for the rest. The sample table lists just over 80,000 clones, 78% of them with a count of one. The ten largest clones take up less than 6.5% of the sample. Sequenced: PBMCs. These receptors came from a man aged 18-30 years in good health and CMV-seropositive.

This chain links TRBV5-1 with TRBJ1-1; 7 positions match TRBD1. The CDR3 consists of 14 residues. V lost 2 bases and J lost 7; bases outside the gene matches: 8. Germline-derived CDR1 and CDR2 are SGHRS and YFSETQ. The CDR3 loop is CASSLPGTVGEAFF. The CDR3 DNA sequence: TGCGCCAGCAGCTTACCGGGGACAGTGGGTGAAGCTTTCTTT.

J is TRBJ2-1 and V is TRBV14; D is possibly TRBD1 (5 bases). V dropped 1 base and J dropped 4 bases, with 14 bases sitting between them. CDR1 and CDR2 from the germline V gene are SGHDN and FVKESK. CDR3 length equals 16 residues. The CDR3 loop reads CASSQAASGWYNEQFF. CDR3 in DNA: TGTGCCAGCAGCCAAGCCGCATCAGGGTGGTACAATGAGCAGTTCTTC. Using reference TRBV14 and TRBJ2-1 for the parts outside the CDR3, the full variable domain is EAGVTQFPSHSVIEKGQTVTLRCDPISGHDNLYWYRRVMGKEIKFLLHFVKESKQDESGMPNNRFLAERTGGTYSTLKVQPAELEDSGVYFCASSQAASGWYNEQFFGPGTRLTVL.

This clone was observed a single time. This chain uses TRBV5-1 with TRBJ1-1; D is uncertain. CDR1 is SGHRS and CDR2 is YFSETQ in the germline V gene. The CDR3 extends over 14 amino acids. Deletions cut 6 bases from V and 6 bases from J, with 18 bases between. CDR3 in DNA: TGCGCCAGCATCCCCGGGAACCAAGACTCTGAAGCTTTCTTT. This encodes CASIPGNQDSEAFF.

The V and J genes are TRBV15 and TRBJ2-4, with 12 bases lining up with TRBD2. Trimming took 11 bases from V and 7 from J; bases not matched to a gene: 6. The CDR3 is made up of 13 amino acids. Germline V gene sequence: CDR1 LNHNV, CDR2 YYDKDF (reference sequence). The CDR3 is CASTSGSGNIQYF. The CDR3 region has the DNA TGTGCCTCGACTAGCGGGAGTGGCAACATTCAGTACTTC.

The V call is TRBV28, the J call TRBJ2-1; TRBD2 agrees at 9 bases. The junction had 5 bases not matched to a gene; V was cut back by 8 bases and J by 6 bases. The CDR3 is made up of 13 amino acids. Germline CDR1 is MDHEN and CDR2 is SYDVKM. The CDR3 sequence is CASRTSEINEQFF. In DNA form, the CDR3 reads TGTGCCAGCCGGACTAGCGAGATCAATGAGCAGTTCTTC.

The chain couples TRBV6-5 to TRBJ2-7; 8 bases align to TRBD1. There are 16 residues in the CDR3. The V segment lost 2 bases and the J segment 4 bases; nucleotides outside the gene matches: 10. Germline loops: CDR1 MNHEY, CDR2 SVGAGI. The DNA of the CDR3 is TGTGCCAGCAGTTACCTCCCGGGCAGGGGGCCTTACGAGCAGTACTTC. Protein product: CASSYLPGRGPYEQYF.

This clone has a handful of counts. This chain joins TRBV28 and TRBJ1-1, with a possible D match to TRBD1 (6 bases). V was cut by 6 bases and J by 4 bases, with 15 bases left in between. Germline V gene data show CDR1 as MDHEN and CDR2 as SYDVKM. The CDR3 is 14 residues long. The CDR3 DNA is TGTGCCAGCAGCCCTCACAGGGAGGGCACTGAAGCTTTCTTT. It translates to CASSPHREGTEAFF.

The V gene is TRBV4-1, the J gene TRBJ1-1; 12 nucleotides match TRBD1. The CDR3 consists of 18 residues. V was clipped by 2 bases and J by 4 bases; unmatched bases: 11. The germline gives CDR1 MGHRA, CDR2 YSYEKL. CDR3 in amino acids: CASSQRLEGQGASTEAFF. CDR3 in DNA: TGCGCCAGCAGCCAACGGTTAGAGGGACAGGGGGCTAGCACTGAAGCTTTCTTT.

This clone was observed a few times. Here the CDR3 reads CAGLDRDPSNYGYTF. In nucleotides, the CDR3 is TGTGCCGGGCTTGACAGGGATCCGTCTAACTATGGCTACACCTTC. The chain recombines TRBV2 with TRBJ1-2, with 7 nucleotides matching TRBD1. CDR1 and CDR2 from the germline V gene are SNHLY and FYNNEI. J was trimmed by 0 bases and V by 11 bases; bases with no gene match: 12. This CDR3 region has 15 residues.

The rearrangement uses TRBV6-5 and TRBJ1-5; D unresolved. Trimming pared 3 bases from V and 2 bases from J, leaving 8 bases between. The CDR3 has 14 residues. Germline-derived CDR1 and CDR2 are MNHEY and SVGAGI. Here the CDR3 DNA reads TGTGCCAGCAGTTATATAGCGGGCAATCAGCCCCAGCATTTT. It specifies CASSYIAGNQPQHF.

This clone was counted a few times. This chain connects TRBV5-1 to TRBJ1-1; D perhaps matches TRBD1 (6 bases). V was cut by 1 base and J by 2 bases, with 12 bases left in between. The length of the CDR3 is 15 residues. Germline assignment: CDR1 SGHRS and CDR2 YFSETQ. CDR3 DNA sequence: TGCGCCAGCAGCTTGTACCAGGGGCCCAACACTGAAGCTTTCTTT. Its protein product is CASSLYQGPNTEAFF.

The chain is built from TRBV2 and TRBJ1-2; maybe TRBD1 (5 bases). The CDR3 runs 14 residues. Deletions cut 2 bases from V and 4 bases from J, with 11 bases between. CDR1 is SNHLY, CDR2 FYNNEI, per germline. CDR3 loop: CASSELGELYGYTF. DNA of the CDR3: TGTGCCAGCAGTGAACTAGGGGAACTCTATGGCTACACCTTC.

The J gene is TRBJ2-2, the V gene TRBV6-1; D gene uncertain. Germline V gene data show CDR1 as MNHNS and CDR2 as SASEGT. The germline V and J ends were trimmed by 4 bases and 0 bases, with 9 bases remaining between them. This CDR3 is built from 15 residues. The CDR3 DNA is TGTGCCAGCAGTGGACTCACTACGAACACCGGGGAGCTGTTTTTT. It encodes CASSGLTTNTGELFF.

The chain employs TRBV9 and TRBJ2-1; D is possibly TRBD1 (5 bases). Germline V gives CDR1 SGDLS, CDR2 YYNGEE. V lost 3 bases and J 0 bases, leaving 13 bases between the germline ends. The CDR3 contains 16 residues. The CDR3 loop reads CASSGRGRSSYNEQFF. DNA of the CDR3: TGTGCCAGCAGCGGAAGGGGTAGGAGCTCCTACAATGAGCAGTTCTTC.

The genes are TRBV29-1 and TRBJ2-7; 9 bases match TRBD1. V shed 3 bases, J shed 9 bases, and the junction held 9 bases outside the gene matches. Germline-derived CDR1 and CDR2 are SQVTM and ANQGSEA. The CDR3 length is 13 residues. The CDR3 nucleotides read TGCAGCGTTGACCCGGGACAGGGATCGTGGCAGTACTTC. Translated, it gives CSVDPGQGSWQYF.

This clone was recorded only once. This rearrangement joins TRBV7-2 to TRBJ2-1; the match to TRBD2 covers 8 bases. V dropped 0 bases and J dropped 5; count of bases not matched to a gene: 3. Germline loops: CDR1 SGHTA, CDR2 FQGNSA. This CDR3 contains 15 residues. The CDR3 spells CASSLAAGENNEQFF. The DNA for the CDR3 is TGTGCCAGCAGCTTAGCAGCGGGAGAAAACAATGAGCAGTTCTTC.

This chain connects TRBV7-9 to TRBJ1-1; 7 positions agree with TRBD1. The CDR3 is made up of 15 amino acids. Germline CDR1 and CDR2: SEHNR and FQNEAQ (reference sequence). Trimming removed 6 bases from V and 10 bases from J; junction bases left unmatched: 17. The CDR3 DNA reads TGTGCCAGCAGACCTACGGACAGGAGTGAAGTAAGAGCTTTCTTT. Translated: CASRPTDRSEVRAFF.

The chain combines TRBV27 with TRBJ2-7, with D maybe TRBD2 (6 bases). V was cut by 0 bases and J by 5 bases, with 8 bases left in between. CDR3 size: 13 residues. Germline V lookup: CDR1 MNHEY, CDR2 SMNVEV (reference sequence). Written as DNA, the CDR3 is TGTGCCAGCAGTTTATCGGGGAGGAACGAGCAGTACTTC. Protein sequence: CASSLSGRNEQYF.

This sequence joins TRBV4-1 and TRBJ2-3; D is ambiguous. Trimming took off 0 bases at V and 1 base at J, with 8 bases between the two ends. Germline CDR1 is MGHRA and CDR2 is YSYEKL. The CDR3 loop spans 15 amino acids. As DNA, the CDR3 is TGCGCCAGCAGCCAAGATCCGCCGGGCACAGATACGCAGTATTTT. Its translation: CASSQDPPGTDTQYF.

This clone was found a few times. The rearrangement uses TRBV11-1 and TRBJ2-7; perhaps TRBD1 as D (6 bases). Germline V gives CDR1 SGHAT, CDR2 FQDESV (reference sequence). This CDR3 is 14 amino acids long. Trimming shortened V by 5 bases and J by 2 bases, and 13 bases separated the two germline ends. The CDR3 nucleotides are TGTGCCAGCAGCCTTAGACAGGTCACCTACGAGCAGTACTTC. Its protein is CASSLRQVTYEQYF.

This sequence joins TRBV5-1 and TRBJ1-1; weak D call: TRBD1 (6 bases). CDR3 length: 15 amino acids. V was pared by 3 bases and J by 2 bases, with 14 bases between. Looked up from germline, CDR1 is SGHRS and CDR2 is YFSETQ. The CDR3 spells CASSWGGGANTEAFF. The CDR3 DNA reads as TGCGCCAGCAGCTGGGGAGGGGGTGCAAACACTGAAGCTTTCTTT.

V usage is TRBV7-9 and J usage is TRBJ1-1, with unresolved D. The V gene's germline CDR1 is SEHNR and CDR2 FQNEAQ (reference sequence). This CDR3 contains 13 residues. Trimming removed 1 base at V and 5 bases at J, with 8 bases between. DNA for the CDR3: TGTGCCAGCAGCTTAGGCCCTATTACTGAAGCTTTCTTT. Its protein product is CASSLGPITEAFF.

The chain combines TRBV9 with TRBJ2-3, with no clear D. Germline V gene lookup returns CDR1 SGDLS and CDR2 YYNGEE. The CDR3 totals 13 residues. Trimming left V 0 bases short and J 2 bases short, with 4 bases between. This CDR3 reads CASSVVVTDTQYF. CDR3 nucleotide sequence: TGTGCCAGCAGCGTAGTAGTCACAGATACGCAGTATTTT.

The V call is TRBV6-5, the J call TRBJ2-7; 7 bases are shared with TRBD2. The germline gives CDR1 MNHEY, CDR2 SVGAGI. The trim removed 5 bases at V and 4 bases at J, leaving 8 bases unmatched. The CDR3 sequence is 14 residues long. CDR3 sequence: CASSHTSASYEQYF. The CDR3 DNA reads TGTGCCAGCAGTCACACTAGCGCGTCTTACGAGCAGTACTTC.

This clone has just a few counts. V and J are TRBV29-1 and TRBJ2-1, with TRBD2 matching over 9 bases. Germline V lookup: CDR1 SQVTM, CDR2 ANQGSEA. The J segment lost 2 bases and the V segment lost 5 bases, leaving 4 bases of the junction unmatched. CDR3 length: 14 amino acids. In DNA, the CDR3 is TGCAGCGTTTTCCGGACTAGCGCCTACAATGAGCAGTTCTTC. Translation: CSVFRTSAYNEQFF.

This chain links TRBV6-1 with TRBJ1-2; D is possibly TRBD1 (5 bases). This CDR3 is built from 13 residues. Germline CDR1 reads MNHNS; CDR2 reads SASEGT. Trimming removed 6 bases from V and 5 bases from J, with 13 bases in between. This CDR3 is CASRPITGYGYTF. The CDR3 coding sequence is TGTGCCAGCAGGCCCATTACAGGATATGGCTACACCTTC.

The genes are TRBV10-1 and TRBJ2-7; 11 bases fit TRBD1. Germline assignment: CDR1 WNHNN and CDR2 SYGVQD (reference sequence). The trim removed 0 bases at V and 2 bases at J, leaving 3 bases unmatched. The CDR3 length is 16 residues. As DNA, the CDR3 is TGCGCCAGCAGTGAGTCAAGGGACAGGGGGACCTACGAGCAGTACTTC. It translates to CASSESRDRGTYEQYF.

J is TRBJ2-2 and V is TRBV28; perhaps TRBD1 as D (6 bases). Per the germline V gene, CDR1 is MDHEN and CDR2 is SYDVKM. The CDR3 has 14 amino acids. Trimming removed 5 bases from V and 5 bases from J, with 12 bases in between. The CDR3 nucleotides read TGTGCCAGCAGTCCCGGACAGAGAACCGGGGAGCTGTTTTTT. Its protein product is CASSPGQRTGELFF.

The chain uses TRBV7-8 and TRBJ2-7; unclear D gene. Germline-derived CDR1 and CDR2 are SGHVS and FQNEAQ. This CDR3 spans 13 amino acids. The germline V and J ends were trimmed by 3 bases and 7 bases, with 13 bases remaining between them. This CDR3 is CASSFPRSKEQYF. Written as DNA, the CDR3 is TGTGCCAGCAGCTTTCCGCGGAGTAAGGAGCAGTACTTC.

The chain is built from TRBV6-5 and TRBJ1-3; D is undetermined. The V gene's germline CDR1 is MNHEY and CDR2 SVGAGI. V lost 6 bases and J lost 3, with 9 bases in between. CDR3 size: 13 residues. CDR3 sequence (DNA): TGTGCCAGCAGCCTCCCCGGTGGAAACACCATATATTTT. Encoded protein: CASSLPGGNTIYF.

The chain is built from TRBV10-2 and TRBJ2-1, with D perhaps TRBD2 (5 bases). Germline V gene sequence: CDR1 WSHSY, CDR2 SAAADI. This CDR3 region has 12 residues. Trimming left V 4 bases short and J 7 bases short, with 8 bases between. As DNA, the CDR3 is TGCGCCAGCAGTGTGGGAGAGAATGAGCAGTTCTTC. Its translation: CASSVGENEQFF.

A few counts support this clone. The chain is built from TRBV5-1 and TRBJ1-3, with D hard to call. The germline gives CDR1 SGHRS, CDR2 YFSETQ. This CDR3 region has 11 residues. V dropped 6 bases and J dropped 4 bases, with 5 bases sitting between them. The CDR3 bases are TGCGCCAGCAATGAGGGAAACACCATATATTTT. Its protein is CASNEGNTIYF.